A single sample gave rise to the 23 T cell receptor beta chains below, sequenced in a study of monozygotic twins with inflammatory bowel disease. TCRdb reworked the 5' RACE reads into one entry per CDR3 protein, no DNA. The sample is made up of about 450,000 distinct CDR3 sequences, and the top ten hold about 2.2% of it. The sequenced sample was blood. These receptors were obtained from a human donor with ulcerative colitis or Crohn's disease, or a healthy co-twin of an affected twin (not recorded which).

This rearrangement joins TRBV12-3 or TRBV12-4 to TRBJ2-2. The CDR3 is 14 amino acids. CDR3 sequence: CASSLGINTGELFF.

V usage is TRBV27 and J usage is TRBJ1-4; the TRBD1 assignment by TCRdb is unverifiable without DNA. This CDR3 spans 18 amino acids. Germline V gene lookup returns CDR1 MNHEY and CDR2 SMNVEV (reference sequence). The CDR3 loop is CASSLSFGAPGSNEKLFF. The full variable domain, with the rest looked up from reference TRBV27 and TRBJ1-4, is EAQVTQNPRYLITVTGKKLTVTCSQNMNHEYMSWYRQDPGLGLRQIYYSMNVEVTDKGDVPEGYKVSRKEKRNFPLILESPSPNQTSLYFCASSLSFGAPGSNEKLFFGSGTQLSVL.

The chain links TRBV7-6 to TRBJ2-7; TCRdb reports TRBD2, a call that lacks DNA to check it against. CDR1 and CDR2 (germline): SGHVS, FNYEAQ. This CDR3 spans 16 amino acids. The CDR3 reads CASSLAGPPFGDEQYF.

The chain employs TRBV20-1 and TRBJ2-2. The CDR3 totals 17 residues. The germline V gene has CDR1 DFQATT and CDR2 SNEGSKA (reference sequence). CDR3 residues: CSARDLHRGGNTGELFF.

The J gene is TRBJ2-2, the V gene TRBV14; TCRdb selects TRBD1, and the lack of DNA leaves this call unchecked. CDR1 and CDR2 (germline): SGHDN, FVKESK. The CDR3 totals 15 residues. The CDR3 here is CVSSFPRGTGGELFF.

V and J are TRBV15 and TRBJ1-2; TCRdb gives TRBD1 as the D gene, but with no DNA this cannot be confirmed. The germline V gene has CDR1 LNHNV and CDR2 YYDKDF (reference sequence). CDR3 size: 14 residues. CDR3: CATSRVGRGSGYTF.

Here the CDR3 reads CASSSGGSITDTQYF. This chain connects TRBV7-9 to TRBJ2-3; without DNA, the TCRdb call of TRBD2 cannot be checked. CDR1 is SEHNR and CDR2 is FQNEAQ in the germline V gene (reference sequence). The CDR3 has 15 amino acids.

The genes are TRBV7-6 and TRBJ2-7. Germline V gene sequence: CDR1 SGHVS, CDR2 FNYEAQ. This CDR3 is 12 amino acids long. Here the CDR3 reads CASSQLTYEQYF.

The chain has TRBV5-1 and TRBJ2-3; TCRdb's D call of TRBD1 is untestable without DNA. This CDR3 is built from 16 residues. Germline CDR1 SGHRS, CDR2 YFSETQ. CDR3 protein: CASSPRGRGFTDTQYF.

V is TRBV30 and J is TRBJ2-3; the TRBD2 assignment by TCRdb is unverifiable without DNA. Germline-derived CDR1 and CDR2 are GTSNPN and SVGIG (reference sequence). The CDR3 totals 16 residues. CDR3 in amino acids: CAWGSFSGGFADTQYF. The full variable domain, rest sourced from reference TRBV30 and TRBJ2-3, is SQTIHQWPATLVQPVGSPLSLECTVEGTSNPNLYWYRQAAGRGLQLLFYSVGIGQISSEVPQNLSASRPQDRQFILSSKKLLLSDSGFYLCAWGSFSGGFADTQYFGPGTRLTVL.

The genes are TRBV12-3 or TRBV12-4 and TRBJ1-2. The CDR3 has 15 residues. CDR3 in amino acids: CASSLTDVSADGYTF.

The chain employs TRBV10-3 and TRBJ1-1. This CDR3 has 12 residues. From germline, CDR1 is ENHRY and CDR2 SYGVKD. The CDR3 sequence: CAISWQNTEAFF.

The genes are TRBV7-2 and TRBJ2-1. Per germline, CDR1 SGHTA and CDR2 FQGNSA. This CDR3 region has 13 residues. CDR3 protein: CASRLAGDAEQFF.

The rearrangement links TRBV21-1 to TRBJ2-5; TCRdb returns TRBD1, unconfirmable since there is no DNA. TRBV21-1 is tagged as a pseudogene. The CDR3 length is 16 residues. CDR3 amino acids: CASSKDNRGSQETQYF.

The rearrangement joins TRBV20-1 to TRBJ2-1; checking the TCRdb D call of TRBD1 is not possible without DNA. Germline V CDR1 and CDR2: DFQATT, SNEGSKA (reference sequence). The CDR3 runs to 15 residues. The CDR3 sequence: CSAPSGAQIGNEQFF.

V and J are TRBV6-5 and TRBJ1-1; no DNA is available, so the TRBD1 call from TCRdb remains unchecked. CDR1 and CDR2 (germline): MNHEY, SVGAGI. The CDR3 covers 13 residues. CDR3 loop: CASTRMGHTEAFF.

The genes are TRBV12-3 or TRBV12-4 and TRBJ1-2; TCRdb indicates TRBD1, and absent DNA this call remains unverified. The CDR3 runs 14 residues. This CDR3 is CASSLGRSTYGYTF.

The chain combines TRBV5-1 with TRBJ1-4. The CDR3 has 16 residues. Germline V gene lookup returns CDR1 SGHRS and CDR2 YFSETQ. CDR3 sequence reads: CASSLGSRREGEKLFF.

The V and J genes are TRBV4-1 and TRBJ2-3; TCRdb selects TRBD2, and the lack of DNA leaves this call unchecked. This CDR3 spans 16 amino acids. CDR1 MGHRA and CDR2 YSYEKL come from the germline V gene. The CDR3: CASSQELAGLPDTQYF.

The CDR3 here is CASSFQSGPYYGYTF. This chain joins TRBV28 and TRBJ1-2. The CDR3 is 15 residues long. Per the germline V gene, CDR1 is MDHEN and CDR2 is SYDVKM.

V is TRBV7-8 and J is TRBJ2-2; TCRdb lists TRBD1, though no DNA is available to test this call. The CDR3 is 14 residues long. Germline lookup yields CDR1 SGHVS and CDR2 FQNEAQ. The CDR3 spells CASSYDSKGGELFF.

The rearrangement links TRBV25-1 to TRBJ2-3; TCRdb reports TRBD1, a call that lacks DNA to check it against. The length of the CDR3 is 15 residues. Per germline, CDR1 MGHDK and CDR2 SYGVNS. CDR3 in amino acids: CASSQSGAATDTQYF.

The chain uses TRBV3-1 and TRBJ1-6; no DNA is available, so the TRBD1 call from TCRdb remains unchecked. This CDR3 has 19 amino acids. Germline V lookup: CDR1 LGHDT, CDR2 YNNKEL (reference sequence). The CDR3 spells CASSQEVVAGASYNSPLHF.